The clone carrying this T cell receptor beta chain appeared many times. This record comes from a study of regulatory T cells in long-lasting Graves disease. Time point specified: newly diagnosed GD, antithyroid drugs for less than 3 months. The TCR library was made from RNA that had been extracted from PBMCs in TRIzol. The authors built TCR beta libraries using iRepertoire HTBI primers and Arm-PCR of CDR3 regions. TCRdb itself ran the multiplex PCR reads through MiXCR, one entry per CDR3 protein. The sample gives 530,000 or so distinct CDR3 sequences, 15% to 20% of which show up once; around 13% is in the top ten. Germline assignment: CDR1 LGHDT and CDR2 YNNKEL (reference sequence). The CDR3 runs to 16 residues. Trimming took 0 bases from V and 0 from J, leaving 9 bases between them. The sample was also reused in another study, on T cells in Graves' hyperthyroidism and ophthalmopathy.

The chain is built from TRBV3-1 and TRBJ1-5; D remains ambiguous. The sequencing here drew on peripheral blood mononuclear cells (PBMCs), taken at new diagnosis, from a patient treated with antithyroid drugs. The TCR originated in a man between 18 and 29 years old with Graves disease. CDR3 protein: CASSQDMPYSNQPQHF. In DNA, the CDR3 is TGTGCCAGCAGCCAAGATATGCCTTATAGCAATCAGCCCCAGCATTTT.